A single T cell receptor (beta chain) is shown here with its context. What it binds is not known. The CDR3 contains 15 residues. Germline V gene sequence: CDR1 SGHVS, CDR2 FQNEAQ. The V end was cut by 1 base, the J end by 5 bases, with 13 bases between. Reverse transcription of all isolated RNA meant that expressed TCRB transcripts were sequenced. The assay was immunoSEQ multiplex PCR, and TCRdb's table has in-frame clones only and misses some. This table holds roughly 150,000 clones, 10% found once. The sample is drawn from a study of beta chain features in type 1 diabetes. Findings of the study overall: Shortening of TCRB CDR3s, moderate but significant, appeared in all four CD4+ subsets of Type 1 diabetes patients.

The source is a man aged 25 to 45 with type 1 diabetes. The sample was central memory CD4+ T cells from blood. The J gene is TRBJ2-3, the V gene TRBV7-8; the D gene is possibly TRBD2 (5 bases). The CDR3, as DNA: TGTGCCAGCAGCTTAGGGGTCTCTCGGGGAGATACGCAGTATTTT. Encoded protein: CASSLGVSRGDTQYF.